The 19 T cell receptor beta chains in this list originate from one sample, sequenced in a study of siplizumab effects on memory and regulatory T cells. Here immunoSEQ multiplex PCR was the method, and the copy in TCRdb shows in-frame clones only, minus some. Of 100,000 to 110,000 clones in the sample, more than 90% are singletons; the top ten hold 0.13% to 0.15%. The sample comprised CD4+ T cells sorted from blood. The source is a human donor in good health.

The chain is built from TRBV6-5 and TRBJ2-7; possible D gene TRBD1, 6 bases. Trimming shortened V by 6 bases and J by 4 bases, and 16 bases separated the two germline ends. The CDR3 is 14 residues long. Looked up from germline, CDR1 is MNHEY and CDR2 is SVGAGI. The CDR3 loop is CASSLYRVRYEQYF. The CDR3 DNA sequence: TGTGCCAGCAGCCTGTACAGGGTTCGGTACGAGCAGTACTTC.

The V call is TRBV9, the J call TRBJ2-7; D might be TRBD1 (6 bases). Trimming took 0 bases from V and 6 from J, leaving 16 bases between them. Germline V gene data show CDR1 as SGDLS and CDR2 as YYNGEE. The CDR3 length is 15 residues. CDR3 nucleotides: TGTGCCAGCAGCGTAGCTGTATTACAGGGTTCCGAGCAGTACTTC. Translating gives CASSVAVLQGSEQYF.

V and J are TRBV6-4 and TRBJ2-3; 7 positions agree with TRBD2. The CDR3 runs to 16 residues. Germline values: CDR1 MRHNA, CDR2 SNTAGT. After removal of 6 bases from V and 6 bases from J, the junction contained 15 bases not matched to a gene. CDR3: CASSRGSGDPWDTQYF. CDR3 sequence (DNA): TGTGCCAGCAGCCGAGGGAGCGGGGACCCCTGGGATACGCAGTATTTT.

This clone was picked up one time. The chain combines TRBV7-7 with TRBJ2-2; 7 nucleotides match TRBD1. Germline CDR1 is SSHAT and CDR2 is FNYEAQ (reference sequence). The ends lost 6 bases at V and 0 bases at J; junction bases unmatched: 4. The CDR3 sequence is 15 residues long. The CDR3, as DNA: TGTGCCAGCAGGAGGGACAGCTCGAACACCGGGGAGCTGTTTTTT. Translating it yields CASRRDSSNTGELFF.

The genes are TRBV5-1 and TRBJ1-2, with TRBD1 matching 7 bases. Looked up from germline, CDR1 is SGHRS and CDR2 is YFSETQ. The junction had 10 bases not matched to a gene; V was cut back by 1 base and J by 10 bases. This CDR3 is 14 amino acids long. For the CDR3, the DNA is TGCGCCAGCAGCTTGTCTACGACAGGGTCGGTCTACACCTTC. Amino acid sequence: CASSLSTTGSVYTF.

This clone was detected once. The chain combines TRBV7-2 with TRBJ2-1; D not resolved. CDR1 is SGHTA, CDR2 FQGNSA, per germline. The CDR3 is 15 amino acids. V lost 0 bases and J 0 bases, leaving 6 bases between the germline ends. As DNA, the CDR3 is TGTGCCAGCAGCTTAGCGGCAGGCTCCTACAATGAGCAGTTCTTC. Its protein product is CASSLAAGSYNEQFF. Full variable domain (outside the CDR3, taken from reference TRBV7-2 and TRBJ2-1): GAGVSQSPSNKVTEKGKDVELRCDPISGHTALYWYRQSLGQGLEFLIYFQGNSAPDKSGLPSDRFSAERTGGSVSTLTIQRTQQEDSAVYLCASSLAAGSYNEQFFGPGTRLTVL.

V is TRBV5-6 and J is TRBJ2-1; 10 bases match TRBD2. Trimming at V came to 0 bases and at J to 9 bases, leaving 9 bases not matched to a gene. Germline CDR1 SGHDT, CDR2 YYEEEE. This CDR3 region has 16 residues. This CDR3 reads CASSLVTSGYGREQFF. The CDR3 DNA follows: TGTGCCAGCAGCTTGGTGACTAGCGGGTACGGGCGTGAGCAGTTCTTC.

The V and J genes are TRBV5-6 and TRBJ1-3; the D gene is possibly TRBD1 (6 bases). The germline gives CDR1 SGHDT, CDR2 YYEEEE. The CDR3 loop spans 14 amino acids. Trimming removed 4 bases from V and 5 bases from J, with 13 bases in between. CDR3 sequence: CASSPEQGRNTIYF. The CDR3 bases are TGTGCCAGCAGCCCGGAGCAGGGGAGAAACACCATATATTTT.

V usage is TRBV7-9 and J usage is TRBJ2-1, with TRBD1 matching over 8 bases. This CDR3 is 14 amino acids long. J was trimmed by 8 bases and V by 5 bases; bases with no gene match: 8. CDR1 is SEHNR and CDR2 is FQNEAQ in the germline V gene (reference sequence). In DNA form, the CDR3 reads TGTGCCAGCAGCCGTGGACAGGGAAAGGATGAGCAGTTCTTC. Translation: CASSRGQGKDEQFF.

The V call is TRBV11-3, the J call TRBJ2-5; no definite D call. This CDR3 is built from 15 residues. With 1 base removed from V and 2 bases from J, the gap between germline ends came to 11 bases. The germline V gene has CDR1 SGHNT and CDR2 YENEEA. Here the CDR3 reads CASSLGTRAQETQYF. Written as DNA, the CDR3 is TGTGCCAGCAGCTTAGGTACCAGAGCTCAAGAGACCCAGTACTTC. The full variable domain, rest sourced from reference TRBV11-3 and TRBJ2-5, is EAGVVQSPRYKIIEKKQPVAFWCNPISGHNTLYWYLQNLGQGPELLIRYENEEAVDDSQLPKDRFSAERLKGVDSTLKIQPAELGDSAVYLCASSLGTRAQETQYFGPGTRLLVL.

The gene calls are TRBV9 and TRBJ1-2, with a weak D call TRBD1 (5 bases). CDR1 and CDR2 from the germline V gene are SGDLS and YYNGEE. The germline V and J ends were trimmed by 4 bases and 3 bases, with 13 bases remaining between them. The CDR3 consists of 14 residues. The CDR3 nucleotides read TGTGCCAGCAGCCCTCGAGACAGTCACTATGGCTACACCTTC. Encoded protein: CASSPRDSHYGYTF.

The V gene is TRBV7-2, the J gene TRBJ2-4, with 12 bases fitting TRBD2. CDR1 and CDR2 (germline): SGHTA, FQGNSA. Trimming cost V 5 bases and J 1 base; bases outside gene matches: 9. The CDR3 loop spans 18 amino acids. CDR3 sequence: CASSPRLAGGPAKNIQYF. The CDR3 nucleotides are TGTGCCAGCAGCCCCAGGCTAGCGGGGGGGCCTGCCAAAAACATTCAGTACTTC.

This sequence joins TRBV30 and TRBJ1-1; 7 bases fit TRBD1. This CDR3 comprises 13 residues. Germline V gene data show CDR1 as GTSNPN and CDR2 as SVGIG (reference sequence). J was trimmed by 4 bases and V by 4 bases; bases with no gene match: 6. CDR3 bases: TGTGCCTGGACAGGGGGTGACGTCACTGAAGCTTTCTTT. Its protein product is CAWTGGDVTEAFF.

This chain connects TRBV5-1 to TRBJ2-3, with D tentatively TRBD1 (5 bases). The CDR3 length is 15 residues. Trimming removed 0 bases from V and 9 bases from J, with 17 bases in between. Looked up from germline, CDR1 is SGHRS and CDR2 is YFSETQ. The CDR3 loop is CASSLGGGHQDTQYF. CDR3 in DNA: TGCGCCAGCAGCTTGGGGGGTGGACACCAGGACACGCAGTATTTT. Complete variable domain (other parts from reference TRBV5-1 and TRBJ2-3): KAGVTQTPRYLIKTRGQQVTLSCSPISGHRSVSWYQQTPGQGLQFLFEYFSETQRNKGNFPGRFSGRQFSNSRSEMNVSTLELGDSALYLCASSLGGGHQDTQYFGPGTRLTVL.

J is TRBJ1-2 and V is TRBV28; maybe TRBD1 (5 bases). V lost 5 bases and J 8 bases, leaving 18 bases between the germline ends. Germline assignment: CDR1 MDHEN and CDR2 SYDVKM. This CDR3 comprises 14 residues. CDR3 residues: CASSPEAGFNGYTF. The DNA for the CDR3 is TGTGCCAGCAGTCCAGAAGCAGGGTTTAACGGCTACACCTTC.

The V call is TRBV6-5, the J call TRBJ2-7; tentative D call: TRBD2 (5 bases). Germline V gene lookup returns CDR1 MNHEY and CDR2 SVGAGI. This CDR3 has 14 amino acids. V gave up 2 bases and J gave up 4 bases, with 12 bases separating them. The CDR3 coding sequence is TGTGCCAGCAGTTACGCGGGTCCGGTTTACGAGCAGTACTTC. Amino acid sequence: CASSYAGPVYEQYF.

This chain uses TRBV4-3 with TRBJ1-4, with TRBD1 as a possible D gene (5 bases). CDR1 is LGHNA and CDR2 is YSLEER in the germline V gene. V gave up 2 bases and J gave up 7 bases, with 8 bases separating them. The CDR3 sequence is 13 residues long. The CDR3 is CASSQRQREKLFF. The CDR3 bases are TGCGCCAGCAGCCAAAGACAGCGTGAAAAACTGTTTTTT.

The CDR3 sequence: CASSQVSLNSPLHF. The CDR3 coding sequence is TGCGCCAGCAGCCAAGTTTCTCTGAATTCACCCCTCCACTTT. V is TRBV4-1 and J is TRBJ1-6, with unresolved D. V lost 1 base to trimming and J lost 7 bases, with 8 bases between them. This CDR3 has 14 residues. Germline CDR1 and CDR2: MGHRA and YSYEKL.

This clone appeared a few times. The chain combines TRBV10-3 with TRBJ1-1, with D perhaps TRBD1 (5 bases). The V end was cut by 4 bases, the J end by 7 bases, with 10 bases between. This CDR3 has 12 amino acids. Germline V CDR1 and CDR2: ENHRY, SYGVKD. The CDR3 here is CAISGQTDEAFF. The CDR3 DNA reads TGTGCCATCAGTGGACAGACAGATGAAGCTTTCTTT.